Below, 27 T cell receptor beta chains from the same sample are listed, as sequenced in a study of blood T cell repertoires in COVID-19. This table comes from immunoSEQ multiplex PCR, and its TCRdb copy is limited to in-frame clones, with some not included. The sample holds about 390,000 clones; about 90% are singletons and the top ten take about 2.5%. Sequencing was performed on peripheral blood. The source is a woman aged 60 to 75 with COVID-19, enrolled during active disease.

About this clone itself: The germline gene is not matched at one end of the junction; a read error may be the cause. The chain recombines TRBV7-7 with TRBJ1-6; 8 nucleotides line up with TRBD1. CDR3 length: 13 amino acids. Per the germline V gene, CDR1 is SSHAT and CDR2 is FNYEAQ (reference sequence). Here the CDR3 reads CASSLDRDSPLHF. As DNA, the CDR3 is TGTGCTAGCAGCTTGGACAGGGATTCACCCCTCCACTTT. Together with reference TRBV7-7 and TRBJ1-6, the CDR3 gives the full variable domain: GAGVSQSPRYKVTKRGQDVTLRCDPISSHATLYWYQQALGQGPEFLTYFNYEAQPDKSGLPSDRFSAERPEGSISTLTIQRTEQRDSAMYRCASSLDRDSPLHFGNGTRLTVT.

V and J are TRBV4-1 and TRBJ1-5; D is possibly TRBD1 (6 bases). In germline, CDR1 is MGHRA, CDR2 YSYEKL. The CDR3 loop spans 18 amino acids. Trimming left V 1 base short and J 5 bases short, with 21 bases between. The CDR3 region has the DNA TGCGCCAGCAGCCAAGCTAGGACACAGGGCGAGGGGGATCAGCCCCAGCATTTT. Its protein is CASSQARTQGEGDQPQHF.

The gene calls are TRBV13 and TRBJ2-1; the D is unclear. Germline V gene lookup returns CDR1 PRHDT and CDR2 FYEKMQ (reference sequence). The CDR3 is 14 residues long. Trimming removed 1 base from V and 3 bases from J, with 7 bases in between. CDR3 nucleotides: TGTGCCAGCAGCTTAGCGCACGGCTACAATGAGCAGTTCTTC. Translated: CASSLAHGYNEQFF.

The J gene is TRBJ1-2, the V gene TRBV9, with D tentatively TRBD1 (5 bases). Germline CDR1 is SGDLS and CDR2 is YYNGEE. V lost 4 bases and J 8 bases, leaving 21 bases between the germline ends. The length of the CDR3 is 15 residues. The CDR3 DNA is TGTGCCAGCAGCTCCCGAGGGGAGGGAATGGAAGGCTACACCTTC. It is translated as CASSSRGEGMEGYTF.

The chain uses TRBV24-1 and TRBJ1-6; no clear D. The CDR3 sequence is 12 residues long. Trimming removed 6 bases from V and 16 bases from J, with 15 bases in between. The germline V gene encodes CDR1 KGHDR and CDR2 SFDVKD. The CDR3 reads CATSSDAGRLHF. CDR3 sequence (DNA): TGTGCCACCAGTTCCGATGCGGGCCGACTCCACTTT.

The gene calls are TRBV3-1 (or the pseudogene TRBV3-2) and TRBJ2-6; TRBD1 matches 7 bases. V trimming: 9 bases; J trimming: 0 bases; junction bases outside the gene matches: 5. The CDR3 length is 15 residues. Germline V gene data show CDR1 as LGHDT and CDR2 as YNNKEL (reference sequence). CDR3 sequence (DNA): TGTGCCAGTCGACAGGGTGCCTCTGGGGCCAACGTCCTGACTTTC. This sequence encodes CASRQGASGANVLTF.

The V and J genes are TRBV5-1 and TRBJ2-4, with TRBD2 matching over 12 bases. This CDR3 has 16 amino acids. Germline values: CDR1 SGHRS, CDR2 YFSETQ. With 4 bases clipped from V and 9 bases from J, the junction kept 11 bases outside the gene matches. The DNA for the CDR3 is TGCGCCAGCAGCATGACTAGCGGGGGCCGGGGCGGCATTCAGTACTTC. Translated, it gives CASSMTSGGRGGIQYF.

The CDR3 coding sequence is TGTGCCAGCAGGCCAGACCCAGGGGACCTGAGAGAGACCCAGTACTTC. This translates into CASRPDPGDLRETQYF. The genes are TRBV2 and TRBJ2-5, with D possibly TRBD1 on 6 matching bases. Germline values: CDR1 SNHLY, CDR2 FYNNEI. The CDR3 spans 16 residues. The V end lost 6 bases, the J end lost 4 bases, and 21 bases lay between the germline ends.

This clone was counted once. The rearrangement links TRBV5-6 to TRBJ2-3; TRBD2 matches at 7 bases. This CDR3 has 17 amino acids. The V gene's germline CDR1 is SGHDT and CDR2 YYEEEE. V lost 0 bases and J lost 4; bases outside the gene matches: 11. For the CDR3, the DNA is TGTGCCAGCAGCTTGGCGGGGGGAGGAGGTCGCTCAGATACGCAGTATTTT. It yields the protein CASSLAGGGGRSDTQYF.

This clone was observed a single time. The chain has TRBV4-1 and TRBJ2-3; no reliable D call. V was trimmed by 3 bases and J by 1 base, leaving 8 bases between them. This CDR3 has 14 amino acids. The germline V gene encodes CDR1 MGHRA and CDR2 YSYEKL. The CDR3 DNA sequence: TGCGCCAGCAGCCAGCAGGTGCGCACAGATACGCAGTATTTT. Residues: CASSQQVRTDTQYF.

The rearrangement uses TRBV23-1 and TRBJ1-4, with TRBD1 matching over 7 bases. TRBV23-1 is treated as an ORF (open reading frame) with a function not yet certain. The CDR3 extends over 15 amino acids. With V trimmed by 5 bases and J by 8 bases, 11 bases remained unmatched. Written as DNA, the CDR3 is TGCGCCAGCAGTTCCCTCAGGGGGAGGTGGGAAAAACTGTTTTTT. It yields the protein CASSSLRGRWEKLFF.

V gene TRBV4-1 combines with J gene TRBJ2-1; TRBD1 aligns across 9 bases. CDR1 is MGHRA, CDR2 YSYEKL, per germline. V lost 4 bases and J lost 8; bases outside the gene matches: 3. There are 13 residues in the CDR3. For the CDR3, the DNA is TGCGCCAGCAGCCTAGGGACAGGGTATGAGCAGTTCTTC. It codes for CASSLGTGYEQFF.

The rearrangement uses TRBV3-1 (or the pseudogene TRBV3-2) and TRBJ2-6; D unclear. Trimming pared 4 bases from V and 2 bases from J, leaving 9 bases between. Germline V gives CDR1 LGHDT, CDR2 YNNKEL (reference sequence). The CDR3 loop spans 15 amino acids. The CDR3 protein is CASSPSRTGANVLTF. CDR3 in DNA: TGTGCCAGCAGCCCAAGTAGAACTGGGGCCAACGTCCTGACTTTC.

This sequence joins TRBV19 and TRBJ1-2; perhaps TRBD1 as D (5 bases). The CDR3 has 14 amino acids. Germline V lookup: CDR1 LNHDA, CDR2 SQIVND (reference sequence). The V end was cut by 3 bases, the J end by 7 bases, with 15 bases between. The CDR3 sequence is CASSISADSAGYTF. The CDR3 bases are TGTGCCAGTAGTATTTCGGCCGACAGCGCTGGCTACACCTTC.

V is TRBV3-1 (or the pseudogene TRBV3-2) and J is TRBJ1-6, with 7 bases aligning to TRBD1. The V and J ends lost 1 base and 6 bases, in that order; junction bases with no gene match: 3. The CDR3 extends over 15 amino acids. CDR1 and CDR2 from the germline V gene are LGHDT and YNNKEL (reference sequence). This CDR3 reads CASSQGNRGNSPLHF. The CDR3 nucleotides read TGTGCCAGCAGCCAAGGGAACAGGGGTAATTCACCCCTCCACTTT.

The chain has TRBV6-5 and TRBJ1-1; D is possibly TRBD1 (6 bases). CDR1 and CDR2 from the germline V gene are MNHEY and SVGAGI. V was trimmed by 4 bases and J by 6 bases, leaving 9 bases between them. This CDR3 spans 12 amino acids. The chain's CDR3 is CASSFWTAEAFF. CDR3 DNA sequence: TGTGCCAGCAGTTTTTGGACAGCTGAAGCTTTCTTT.

This chain connects TRBV7-9 to TRBJ1-2, with 9 bases that match TRBD1. This CDR3 region has 13 residues. V dropped 6 bases and J dropped 4; count of bases not matched to a gene: 3. Germline-derived CDR1 and CDR2 are SEHNR and FQNEAQ (reference sequence). CDR3 sequence (DNA): TGTGCCAGCAGGGACAGGGGATCCTATGGCTACACCTTC. Its protein is CASRDRGSYGYTF.

The rearrangement uses TRBV19 and TRBJ2-6; 8 bases are shared with TRBD2. Germline lookup yields CDR1 LNHDA and CDR2 SQIVND (reference sequence). The CDR3 runs 18 residues. V lost 7 bases to trimming and J lost 0 bases; unmatched junction nucleotides: 11. Written as DNA, the CDR3 is TGTGCCAGTATCCGGGGGGGGACACTAGGCTCTGGGGCCAACGTCCTGACTTTC. Encoded protein: CASIRGGTLGSGANVLTF. The full variable domain, its missing parts supplied by reference TRBV19 and TRBJ2-6, is DGGITQSPKYLFRKEGQNVTLSCEQNLNHDAMYWYRQDPGQGLRLIYYSQIVNDFQKGDIAEGYSVSREKKESFPLTVTSAQKNPTAFYLCASIRGGTLGSGANVLTFGAGSRLTVL.

The CDR3 region is CASSLGRGSPLHF. CDR3 bases: TGTGCCAGCAGCTTGGGGAGAGGTTCACCCCTCCACTTT. This chain joins TRBV13 and TRBJ1-6; D not certain. Trimming stripped 3 bases from V and 9 bases from J, with 9 bases between. This CDR3 region has 13 residues. Germline CDR1 reads PRHDT; CDR2 reads FYEKMQ (reference sequence).

This chain connects TRBV19 to TRBJ1-5, with unresolved D. Trimming pared 7 bases from V and 2 bases from J, leaving 9 bases between. Germline CDR1 and CDR2: LNHDA and SQIVND (reference sequence). The CDR3 runs to 13 residues. CDR3 DNA: TGTGCCAGTAAACTCGATGGCAATCAGCCCCAGCATTTT. Translating gives CASKLDGNQPQHF.

The V and J genes are TRBV19 and TRBJ2-7; 9 bases match TRBD1. The CDR3 sequence is 15 residues long. V shed 1 base, J shed 3 bases, and the junction held 4 bases outside the gene matches. Germline V gives CDR1 LNHDA, CDR2 SQIVND (reference sequence). CDR3 region: CASSIGQGEHYEQYF. CDR3 nucleotides: TGTGCCAGTAGTATAGGACAGGGGGAGCACTACGAGCAGTACTTC. Drawing the rest from reference TRBV19 and TRBJ2-7, the complete variable domain is DGGITQSPKYLFRKEGQNVTLSCEQNLNHDAMYWYRQDPGQGLRLIYYSQIVNDFQKGDIAEGYSVSREKKESFPLTVTSAQKNPTAFYLCASSIGQGEHYEQYFGPGTRLTVT.

About this clone: The junction departs from the called germline gene at one end, perhaps through a read error. The chain uses TRBV6-1 and TRBJ2-7, with TRBD1 identical over 7 bases. The CDR3 spans 15 residues. Germline V gene lookup returns CDR1 MNHNS and CDR2 SASEGT. Here the CDR3 reads CASSEDRAMFYEQYF. The CDR3 DNA is TGTGCCAGCAGCGAAGACAGGGCAATGTTCTACGAGCAGTACTTC.

This chain joins TRBV9 and TRBJ1-1, with 7 bases lining up with TRBD1. V was pared by 4 bases and J by 1 base, with 7 bases of the junction left unmatched. Germline lookup yields CDR1 SGDLS and CDR2 YYNGEE. The length of the CDR3 is 15 residues. CDR3 residues: CASSPWPGGNTEAFF. The DNA of the CDR3 is TGTGCCAGCAGCCCCTGGCCAGGGGGGAACACTGAAGCTTTCTTT.

J is TRBJ1-2 and V is TRBV30; D remains ambiguous. Germline-derived CDR1 and CDR2 are GTSNPN and SVGIG (reference sequence). The CDR3 is made up of 11 amino acids. Trimming removed 1 base at V and 4 bases at J, with 4 bases between. The CDR3 bases are TGTGCCTGGAGTGCATCCTATGGCTACACCTTC. It translates to CAWSASYGYTF.

The J gene is TRBJ2-3, the V gene TRBV4-2; 7 positions agree with TRBD2. The germline V gene encodes CDR1 LGHNA and CDR2 YNFKEQ. The J segment lost 0 bases and the V segment lost 0 bases, leaving 3 bases of the junction unmatched. CDR3 length: 16 residues. This CDR3 is CASSQEPSGSTDTQYF. The CDR3 DNA follows: TGTGCCAGCAGCCAAGAACCTAGCGGAAGCACAGATACGCAGTATTTT.

V usage is TRBV6-6 and J usage is TRBJ2-7, with 10 nucleotides matching TRBD2. The junction had 4 bases not matched to a gene; V was cut back by 5 bases and J by 0 bases. The CDR3 has 15 amino acids. Germline lookup yields CDR1 MNHNY and CDR2 SVGAGI (reference sequence). CDR3 in amino acids: CASSLPSGSSYEQYF. CDR3 bases: TGTGCCAGCAGTCTACCTAGCGGGAGCTCCTACGAGCAGTACTTC.

The DNA of the CDR3 is TGTGCCAGCAGTGATTACACGAACACTGAAGCTTTCTTT. It yields the protein CASSDYTNTEAFF. The J gene is TRBJ1-1, the V gene TRBV2, with D unclear. Germline assignment: CDR1 SNHLY and CDR2 FYNNEI. This CDR3 has 13 residues. Trimming stripped 3 bases from V and 1 base from J, with 6 bases between.